This T cell receptor (beta chain) was observed in a study of T cells in Graves' hyperthyroidism and ophthalmopathy. This clonotype was found many times. Authors of the study amplified TCR beta CDR3 regions from RNA transcripts. The study used the HTBI primer set for a first-round RT-PCR of the TCR CDR3. TCRdb re-derived calls from the multiplex PCR reads in MiXCR, one entry per CDR3 protein. The sample lists about half a million distinct CDR3 sequences, about 16% occurring once. V was pared by 6 bases and J by 3 bases, with 2 bases between. The CDR3 sequence is 9 residues long. Germline CDR1 reads SQVTM; CDR2 reads ANQGSEA.

The sequencing sample was made of blood. The rearrangement uses TRBV29-1 and TRBJ1-2; D gene ambiguous. The clonotype comes from a woman aged 25 to 39 with Graves' ophthalmopathy. CDR3 nucleotides: TGCAGCGTGGACTATGGCTACACCTTC. The encoded protein is CSVDYGYTF.